The present TCR beta chain was sequenced within a study of T cell repertoires in cytomegalovirus infection. As for the study in general: The public TCR beta signatures pointed to both CMV infection and matching HLA type.

The CDR3 consists of 13 residues. V gave up 7 bases and J gave up 1 base, with 13 bases separating them. Germline lookup yields CDR1 SQVTM and CDR2 ANQGSEA. TCRdb called the reads again in MiXCR, with one record for every CDR3 protein. The data hold fewer than 250,000 distinct CDR3 sequences, with 9% to 15% observed a single time. V gene TRBV29-1 combines with J gene TRBJ1-1; tentative D call: TRBD1 (6 bases). Material: PBMCs. This clonotype was obtained from a human donor in good health (CMV status not recorded). Some clones in this sample may be carry-over from other donors' samples. Written as DNA, the CDR3 is TGCAGCGCCGCAGGGGCCTCGAACACTGAAGCTTTCTTT. This translates into CSAAGASNTEAFF. Full variable domain (rest looked up from reference TRBV29-1 and TRBJ1-1): SAVISQKPSRDICQRGTSLTIQCQVDSQVTMMFWYRQQPGQSLTLIATANQGSEATYESGFVIDKFPISRPNLTFSTLTVSNMSPEDSSIYLCSAAGASNTEAFFGQGTRLTVV.